This is a list of T cell receptor beta chains from one sample in a study of blood T cell repertoires in COVID-19. The protocol was immunoSEQ multiplex PCR, while the TCRdb copy is restricted to in-frame clones and leaves out a portion. In the table there are over 400,000 clones, less than 90% of which are singletons. Sequencing input: PBMCs or T cells enriched from blood (not recorded which). The receptor set was obtained from a woman aged 55 to 70 who had recovered from COVID-19. CDR3s include the opening cysteine and the closing phenylalanine or tryptophan. Fields, in order: V gene, J gene, CDR3 protein.

v_gene: TRBV4-2; j_gene: TRBJ1-5; CDR3aa: CASSQRQGGQPQHF
v_gene: TRBV28; j_gene: TRBJ1-2; CDR3aa: CASSLRGLWDGYTF
v_gene: TRBV5-1; j_gene: TRBJ2-5; CDR3aa: CASSLEGAGKTQYF
v_gene: TRBV7-8; j_gene: TRBJ2-3; CDR3aa: CASSLREGPDTQYF
v_gene: TRBV6-5; j_gene: TRBJ1-6; CDR3aa: CASIERGKNSPLHF
v_gene: TRBV18; j_gene: TRBJ1-3; CDR3aa: CASSQGTLSGNTIYF
v_gene: TRBV5-4; j_gene: TRBJ1-4; CDR3aa: CASSLDRPSTNEKLFF
v_gene: TRBV5-6; j_gene: TRBJ2-5; CDR3aa: CASSRERGRDF
v_gene: TRBV6-2/TRBV6-3; j_gene: TRBJ2-5; CDR3aa: CASSYLLRGSQETQYF
v_gene: TRBV5-1; j_gene: TRBJ2-2; CDR3aa: CASSLVPGFNTGELFF
v_gene: TRBV29-1; j_gene: TRBJ2-7; CDR3aa: CSVEDRGSYEQYF
v_gene: TRBV24-1; j_gene: TRBJ2-1; CDR3aa: CATSTYNEQFF
v_gene: TRBV9; j_gene: TRBJ2-1; CDR3aa: CASSVASGGAGNEQFF
v_gene: TRBV12-3/TRBV12-4; j_gene: TRBJ1-1; CDR3aa: CASRWRVNTEAFF
v_gene: TRBV5-6; j_gene: TRBJ2-2; CDR3aa: CASSLAQNTGELFF
v_gene: TRBV19; j_gene: TRBJ2-2; CDR3aa: CASSRFGTGPTGELFF
v_gene: TRBV2; j_gene: TRBJ2-7; CDR3aa: CASSEQDYEQYF
v_gene: TRBV7-9; j_gene: TRBJ1-4; CDR3aa: CASRSGFGEKLFF
v_gene: TRBV3-1/TRBV3-2; j_gene: TRBJ1-1; CDR3aa: CASSPTGIYTEAFF
v_gene: TRBV18; j_gene: TRBJ1-4; CDR3aa: CASSPFSGEKLFF
v_gene: TRBV6-5; j_gene: TRBJ1-5; CDR3aa: CASSSPPLYQPQHF
v_gene: TRBV4-1; j_gene: TRBJ1-4; CDR3aa: CASSQDSRATNEKLFF
v_gene: TRBV10-3; j_gene: TRBJ1-6; CDR3aa: CAIRASDNSPLHF
v_gene: TRBV4-1; j_gene: TRBJ2-7; CDR3aa: CASSQGGLAGGSAQYF
v_gene: TRBV5-1; j_gene: TRBJ2-3; CDR3aa: CASLKEEDTQYF
v_gene: TRBV27; j_gene: TRBJ2-3; CDR3aa: CASGRQGLDTQYF
v_gene: TRBV7-9; j_gene: TRBJ1-2; CDR3aa: CASSLTDYGYTF
v_gene: TRBV5-1; j_gene: TRBJ2-3; CDR3aa: CASSSAGYSTDTQYF
v_gene: TRBV2; j_gene: TRBJ1-1; CDR3aa: CASRVGSRNTEAFF
v_gene: TRBV5-1; j_gene: TRBJ1-2; CDR3aa: CASSISGGNYGYTF
v_gene: TRBV9; j_gene: TRBJ2-7; CDR3aa: CASSVSGGTYEQYF
v_gene: TRBV5-8; j_gene: TRBJ1-6; CDR3aa: CASTAPPSPLHF
v_gene: TRBV24-1; j_gene: TRBJ2-1; CDR3aa: CATSDPSGDRYNEQFF
v_gene: TRBV30; j_gene: TRBJ1-1; CDR3aa: CAWSLMEGTEAFF
v_gene: TRBV6-2/TRBV6-3; j_gene: TRBJ2-1; CDR3aa: CASSYSGTGGYNEQFF
v_gene: TRBV27; j_gene: TRBJ1-1; CDR3aa: CASSLSPGVGEAFF
v_gene: TRBV3-1/TRBV3-2; j_gene: TRBJ1-5; CDR3aa: CASSQGQGIYQPQHF
v_gene: TRBV29-1; j_gene: TRBJ1-2; CDR3aa: CSVRETYYYGYTF
v_gene: TRBV27; j_gene: TRBJ1-1; CDR3aa: CASSYTKGAQGAFF
v_gene: TRBV6-1; j_gene: TRBJ2-1; CDR3aa: CASSEWGTEQFF
v_gene: TRBV19; j_gene: TRBJ2-3; CDR3aa: CASSSQTSDYVPQYF
v_gene: TRBV30; j_gene: TRBJ1-4; CDR3aa: CAWSRETGLNEKLFF
v_gene: TRBV19; j_gene: TRBJ1-5; CDR3aa: CASSIGQGMAQPQHF
v_gene: TRBV23-1; j_gene: TRBJ1-6; CDR3aa: CASSQSAHRILNSPLHF
v_gene: TRBV30; j_gene: TRBJ1-5; CDR3aa: CAWSTSGQPQHF
v_gene: TRBV7-9; j_gene: TRBJ1-6; CDR3aa: CASSMGQGDTPLHF
v_gene: TRBV2; j_gene: TRBJ1-1; CDR3aa: CASSEVMEPGGSFF
v_gene: TRBV28; j_gene: TRBJ1-4; CDR3aa: CASSFQGATNEKLFF
v_gene: TRBV5-1; j_gene: TRBJ1-2; CDR3aa: CASSGGTGGARGYGYTF
v_gene: TRBV27; j_gene: TRBJ2-7; CDR3aa: CASSLRWVAGGSYEQYF
v_gene: TRBV15; j_gene: TRBJ2-1; CDR3aa: CATRRTSGSTSYNEQFF
v_gene: TRBV11-3; j_gene: TRBJ2-7; CDR3aa: CASSTPDRSSYEQYF
v_gene: TRBV4-1; j_gene: TRBJ1-4; CDR3aa: CASSQVLGLHPPSEKLFF
v_gene: TRBV7-2; j_gene: TRBJ1-1; CDR3aa: CASSLGRGGAEAFF
v_gene: TRBV6-4; j_gene: TRBJ1-4; CDR3aa: CASSNHRVGEEKLFF
v_gene: TRBV18; j_gene: TRBJ1-1; CDR3aa: CASSDSLGANTEAFF
v_gene: TRBV2; j_gene: TRBJ2-1; CDR3aa: CASKAGGVYNEQFF
v_gene: TRBV2; j_gene: TRBJ1-6; CDR3aa: CASKNKGGHYNSPLHF
v_gene: TRBV18; j_gene: TRBJ2-1; CDR3aa: CASSPPPTPGVDEQFF